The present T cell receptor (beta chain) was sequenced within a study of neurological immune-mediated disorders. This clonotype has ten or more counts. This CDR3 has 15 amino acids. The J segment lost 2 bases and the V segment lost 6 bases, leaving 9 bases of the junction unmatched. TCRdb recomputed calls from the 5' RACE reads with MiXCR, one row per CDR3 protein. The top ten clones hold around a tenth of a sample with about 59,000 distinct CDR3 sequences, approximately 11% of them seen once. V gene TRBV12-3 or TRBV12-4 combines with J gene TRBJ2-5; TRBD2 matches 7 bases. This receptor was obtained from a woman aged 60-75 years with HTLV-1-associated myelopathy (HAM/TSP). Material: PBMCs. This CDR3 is CASSPTGGRQETQYF. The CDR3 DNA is TGTGCCAGCAGCCCGACGGGGGGACGACAAGAGACCCAGTACTTC.